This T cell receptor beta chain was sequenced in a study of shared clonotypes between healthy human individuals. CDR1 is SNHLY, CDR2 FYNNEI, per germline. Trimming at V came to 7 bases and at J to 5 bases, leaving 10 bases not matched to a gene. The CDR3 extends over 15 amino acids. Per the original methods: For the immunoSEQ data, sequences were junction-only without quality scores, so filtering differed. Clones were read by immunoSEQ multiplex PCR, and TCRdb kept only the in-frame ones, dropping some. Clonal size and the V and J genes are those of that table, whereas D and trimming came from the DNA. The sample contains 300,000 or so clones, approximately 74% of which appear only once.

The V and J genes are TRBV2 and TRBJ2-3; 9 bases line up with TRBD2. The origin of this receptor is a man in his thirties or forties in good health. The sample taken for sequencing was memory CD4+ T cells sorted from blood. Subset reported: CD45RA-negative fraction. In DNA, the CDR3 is TGTGCCAGCATAGGCGGCGGGAGGGTCAAAGATACGCAGTATTTT. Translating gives CASIGGGRVKDTQYF.